The following is a TCR beta chain sequence with its context. The data were taken from a study of blood T cell repertoires in COVID-19. Across the whole study: Italy, Spain and the United States were the sources of the convalescent and acute COVID-19 samples. T cells, B-cell-depleted T cells, or PBMCs supplied cDNA or gDNA.

The germline V gene has CDR1 MNHEY and CDR2 SVGAGI. The junction had 6 bases not matched to a gene; V was cut back by 0 bases and J by 8 bases. This CDR3 is 16 amino acids long. Per the original methods: Estimated nucleated cell counts came from reference gene primer amplification. Profiling relied on immunoSEQ multiplex PCR, and the TCRdb table lists in-frame clones only, not all of them. The D gene and trimming were derived from the DNA, and the V and J assignments and clone size from that table. Counted here are about 150,000 clones, 83% occurring once; the ten biggest clones make up about 12%. Sequenced input: peripheral blood. This receptor was taken from a woman aged 60 to 75 with COVID-19, enrolled during active disease. V is TRBV6-5 and J is TRBJ1-4; 10 positions match TRBD1. CDR3 amino acids: CASSYSGTGVREKLFF. For the CDR3, the DNA is TGTGCCAGCAGTTACTCCGGGACAGGGGTGAGGGAAAAACTGTTTTTT.